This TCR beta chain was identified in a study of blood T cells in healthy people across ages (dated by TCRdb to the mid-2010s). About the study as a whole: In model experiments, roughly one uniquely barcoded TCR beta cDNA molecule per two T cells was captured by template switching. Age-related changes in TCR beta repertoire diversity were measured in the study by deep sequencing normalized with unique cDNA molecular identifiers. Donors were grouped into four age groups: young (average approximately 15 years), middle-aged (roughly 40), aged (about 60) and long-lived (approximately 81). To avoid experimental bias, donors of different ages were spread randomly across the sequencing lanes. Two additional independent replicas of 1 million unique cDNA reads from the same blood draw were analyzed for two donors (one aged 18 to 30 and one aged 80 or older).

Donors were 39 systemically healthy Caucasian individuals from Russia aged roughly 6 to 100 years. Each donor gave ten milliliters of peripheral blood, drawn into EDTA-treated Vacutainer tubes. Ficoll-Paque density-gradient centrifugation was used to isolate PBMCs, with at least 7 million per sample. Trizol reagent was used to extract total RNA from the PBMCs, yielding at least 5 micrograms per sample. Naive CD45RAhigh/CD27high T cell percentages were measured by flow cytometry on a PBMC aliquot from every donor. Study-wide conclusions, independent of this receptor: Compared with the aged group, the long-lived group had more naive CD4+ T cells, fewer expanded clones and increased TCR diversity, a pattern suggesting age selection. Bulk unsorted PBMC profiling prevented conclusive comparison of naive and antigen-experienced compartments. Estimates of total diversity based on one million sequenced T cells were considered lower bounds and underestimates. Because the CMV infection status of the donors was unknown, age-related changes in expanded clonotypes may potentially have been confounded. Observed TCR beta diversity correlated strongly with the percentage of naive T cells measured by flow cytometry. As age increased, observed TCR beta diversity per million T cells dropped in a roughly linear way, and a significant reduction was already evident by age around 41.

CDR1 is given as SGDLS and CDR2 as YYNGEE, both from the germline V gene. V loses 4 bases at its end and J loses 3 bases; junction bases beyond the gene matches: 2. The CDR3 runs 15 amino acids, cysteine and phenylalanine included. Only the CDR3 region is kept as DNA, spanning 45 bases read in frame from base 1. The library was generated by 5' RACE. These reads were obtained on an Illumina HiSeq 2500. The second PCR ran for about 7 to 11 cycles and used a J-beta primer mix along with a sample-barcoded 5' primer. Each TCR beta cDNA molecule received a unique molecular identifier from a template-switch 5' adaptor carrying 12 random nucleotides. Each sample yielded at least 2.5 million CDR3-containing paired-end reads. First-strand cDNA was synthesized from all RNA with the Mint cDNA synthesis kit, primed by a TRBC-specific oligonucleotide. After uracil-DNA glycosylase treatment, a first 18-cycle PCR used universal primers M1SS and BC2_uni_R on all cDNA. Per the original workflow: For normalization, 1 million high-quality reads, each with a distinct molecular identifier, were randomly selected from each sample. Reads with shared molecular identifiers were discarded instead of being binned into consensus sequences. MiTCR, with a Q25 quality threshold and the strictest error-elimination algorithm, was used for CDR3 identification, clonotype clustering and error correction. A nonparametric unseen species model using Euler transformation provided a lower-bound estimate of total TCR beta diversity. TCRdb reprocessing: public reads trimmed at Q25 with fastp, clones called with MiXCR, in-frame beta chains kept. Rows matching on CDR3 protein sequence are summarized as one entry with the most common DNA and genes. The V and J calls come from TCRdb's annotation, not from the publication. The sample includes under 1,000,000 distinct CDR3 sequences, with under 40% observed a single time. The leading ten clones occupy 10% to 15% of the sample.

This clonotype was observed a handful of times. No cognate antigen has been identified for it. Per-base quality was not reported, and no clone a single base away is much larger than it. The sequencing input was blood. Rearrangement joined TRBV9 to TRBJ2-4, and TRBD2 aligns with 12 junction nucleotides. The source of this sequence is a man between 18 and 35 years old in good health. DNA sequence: TGTGCCAGCAGCACTAGCGGGGGGCTCAAAAACATTCAGTACTTC. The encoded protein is CASSTSGGLKNIQYF. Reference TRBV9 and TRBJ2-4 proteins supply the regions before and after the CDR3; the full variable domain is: DSGVTQTPKHLITATGQRVTLRCSPRSGDLSVYWYQQSLDQGLQFLIQYYNGEERAKGNILERFSAQQFPDLHSELNLSSLELGDSALYFCASSTSGGLKNIQYFGAGTRLSVL.